This TCR beta chain was retrieved from a study of chemoradiotherapy in HPV16-positive cancers. The germline V gene encodes CDR1 LGHNA and CDR2 YNFKEQ. V was pared by 6 bases and J by 13 bases, with 15 bases between. The CDR3 is 12 amino acids. Data came from immunoSEQ multiplex PCR; TCRdb stores just in-frame clones and leaves some out. The data show tens of thousands of clones, about 88% seen once. Sequencing used blood, obtained from a patient who underwent chemoradiotherapy. This TCR was sampled from a human donor with HPV-associated anogenital cancer. The V and J genes are TRBV4-2 and TRBJ1-4; possibly TRBD1 for D (5 bases). CDR3 DNA: TGTGCCAGCAGTCTAGGCGGGGGTGGACTGTTTTTT. Amino acid sequence: CASSLGGGGLFF.